These T cell receptor beta chains were read from a single sample in a study of cytomegalovirus exposure and HLA in healthy donors. Only in-frame clones appear in the TCRdb table, and some are missing; sequencing was by immunoSEQ multiplex PCR. The table includes roughly 100,000 clones, about three quarters detected once. The sequenced sample was PBMCs. These receptors all come from a woman between 35 and 50 years old in good health and CMV-seropositive. CDR3s include the opening cysteine and the closing phenylalanine or tryptophan. A D gene is named only where the DNA matches it firmly. Clone size is not always given. Where it is, it says once, few, many or a class for expanded clones.

J,D,V,size,DNA,CDR3
TRBJ2-1,NA,TRBV27,NA,TGTGCCAGCAGTTTTTCACTTCCCCTGTGGTTGAATGAGCAGTTCTTC,CASSFSLPLWLNEQFF
TRBJ1-1,NA,TRBV18,NA,TGTGCCAGCTCACCAACGACAGATCCCGATGAAGCTTTCTTT,CASSPTTDPDEAFF
TRBJ1-2,NA,TRBV6-1,NA,TGTGCCAGCAACGAAAAATGGCCTAACTATGGCTACACCTTC,CASNEKWPNYGYTF
TRBJ1-4,NA,TRBV4-2,NA,TGTGCCAGCAGCCAAGCAGGGGAGTCAACTAATGAAAAACTGTTTTTT,CASSQAGESTNEKLFF
TRBJ2-1,NA,TRBV7-9,once,TGTTCCAGCAGCTCCGACAGGAATGAGCAGTTCTTC,CSSSSDRNEQFF
TRBJ2-3,TRBD2,TRBV5-1,NA,TGCGCCAGCAGCCGACGGGGGGGCACAGATACGCAGTATTTT,CASSRRGGTDTQYF
TRBJ2-1,NA,TRBV5-4,NA,TGTGCCAGCAGCGGCCTCCCGGGTTTACTCAATGAGCAGTTCTTC,CASSGLPGLLNEQFF
TRBJ1-2,NA,TRBV5-4,NA,TGTGCCAGCAGCCCGCGACAGGTCTATGGCTACACCTTC,CASSPRQVYGYTF
TRBJ2-2,TRBD2,TRBV7-6,NA,TGTGCCAGCAGCTCACTAGTTAGCGGGGGGGCGATGAACACCGGGGAGCTGTTTTTT,CASSSLVSGGAMNTGELFF
TRBJ1-1,NA,TRBV6-6,NA,TGTGCCAGCAGTTACGAGGGCGCCGAAGCTTTCTTT,CASSYEGAEAFF
TRBJ2-7,NA,TRBV4-2,NA,TGTGCCAGCAGCCTTAGGGGGACCGGAAAAGACCGAATGGGGTACGAGCAGTACTTC,CASSLRGTGKDRMGYEQYF
TRBJ2-3,NA,TRBV7-9,NA,TGTGCCAGCAGCCCCAGGGGCAGGACAGATACGCAGTATTTT,CASSPRGRTDTQYF
TRBJ2-2,TRBD2,TRBV4-3,NA,TGCGCCAGCAGCCCACTAGCGGGGGACACCGGGGAGCTGTTTTTT,CASSPLAGDTGELFF
TRBJ1-1,NA,TRBV6-6,NA,TGTGCCAGCGAACAGGGCAACACTGAAGCTTTCTTT,CASEQGNTEAFF
TRBJ2-7,NA,TRBV2,NA,TGTGCCAGCAGTGAGAGCGGAGACAACTACGAGCAGTACTTC,CASSESGDNYEQYF
TRBJ2-1,TRBD2,TRBV9,NA,TGTGCCAGCAGCGTAGGAATCCCCCGGGACGGGGGGGCTTCGGATGAGCAGTTCTTC,CASSVGIPRDGGASDEQFF
TRBJ2-5,TRBD2,TRBV5-1,NA,TGCGCCAGCAGCTTGAACCTAGCGGGGAAAGAGACCCAGTACTTC,CASSLNLAGKETQYF
TRBJ2-3,TRBD2,TRBV5-1,NA,TGCGCCAGCAGCTTGGGTCTGGGACTAGCGGGCCGCAACACAGATACGCAGTATTTT,CASSLGLGLAGRNTDTQYF
TRBJ1-5,NA,TRBV7-8,NA,TGTGCCAGCAGCTATACGCGAAGGCCAGGATCGAGCAATCAGCCCCAGCATTTT,CASSYTRRPGSSNQPQHF
TRBJ1-4,NA,TRBV15,NA,TGTGCCACCAGCAAGGGAGCAACTAATGAAAAACTGTTTTTT,CATSKGATNEKLFF
TRBJ2-7,TRBD1,TRBV4-3,once,TGCGCCAGCAGCCTACAGGGGGAAAATGGGGTATACGAGCAGTACTTC,CASSLQGENGVYEQYF
TRBJ1-3,NA,TRBV5-4,NA,TGTGCCAGCAGCTTGGATGGTGGTTGGCCAACTGGAAACACCATATATTTT,CASSLDGGWPTGNTIYF
TRBJ1-1,TRBD1,TRBV4-1,NA,TGCGCCAGCAGCCAATGGGACAGGAACACTGAAGCTTTCTTT,CASSQWDRNTEAFF
TRBJ2-5,NA,TRBV10-3,NA,TGTGCCATCAGTGAGCTGTTTGACAGCGCGAGAGAGACCCAGTACTTC,CAISELFDSARETQYF
TRBJ1-2,TRBD1,TRBV18,once,TGTGCCAGCTCACCAACCGGGACAGCTATTGACTATGGCTACACCTTC,CASSPTGTAIDYGYTF
TRBJ2-1,TRBD1,TRBV25-1,NA,TGTGCCAGCAGTGTCACAGGGGGCGCATACAATGAGCAGTTCTTC,CASSVTGGAYNEQFF
TRBJ2-6,NA,TRBV5-6,few,TGTGCCAGCAGCCCAGGGGGGCCCTCTGGGGCCAACGTCCTGACTTTC,CASSPGGPSGANVLTF
TRBJ2-3,TRBD2,TRBV10-3,medium-sized,TGTGCCATCAGCTTTAGCGGGAGATCAACAGATACGCAGTATTTT,CAISFSGRSTDTQYF
TRBJ1-3,TRBD1,TRBV2,NA,TGTGCCAGCAGTGATTTACGGACAGGGGTGAACACCATATATTTT,CASSDLRTGVNTIYF
TRBJ1-1,NA,TRBV4-1,NA,TGCGCCAGCAGCCATGGATCGACAACGATGAACACTGAAGCTTTCTTT,CASSHGSTTMNTEAFF
TRBJ2-7,TRBD1,TRBV28,NA,TGTGCCAGCAGTTACTACCCGGGACAGGGGACTGCCTACGAGCAGTACTTC,CASSYYPGQGTAYEQYF
TRBJ2-5,TRBD1,TRBV7-7,NA,TGTGCCAGCAGTGTAAAGGACAGGGTCGGAGAGACCCAGTACTTC,CASSVKDRVGETQYF
TRBJ2-5,TRBD2,TRBV18,NA,TGTGCCAGCTCACCACCGGGACTAGCGGAGACCCAGTACTTC,CASSPPGLAETQYF
TRBJ2-1,TRBD2,TRBV15,NA,TGTGCCACCAGCAGAGCCACTAGCGGAGATCATGAGCAGTTCTTC,CATSRATSGDHEQFF
TRBJ1-4,NA,TRBV18,NA,TGTGCCAGCTCACCCGACAGGACTAATGAAAAACTGTTTTTT,CASSPDRTNEKLFF
TRBJ2-5,TRBD2,TRBV7-2,NA,TGTGCCAGCAGCACCAGCTGGTTTGCGGGAGAAGAGACCCAGTACTTC,CASSTSWFAGEETQYF
TRBJ1-2,TRBD1,TRBV6-5,NA,TGTGCCAGCAGGCCTGGACAGGGAGGGAACTATGGCTACACCTTC,CASRPGQGGNYGYTF
TRBJ2-7,TRBD1,TRBV5-1,once,TGCGCCAGCAGCCCTGGACAGGGCCCCTACGAGCAGTACTTC,CASSPGQGPYEQYF
TRBJ1-1,TRBD1,TRBV6-5,NA,TGTGCCAGCAGTGCCCGTTTAGACAGGGATCTTACGGCTTTCTTT,CASSARLDRDLTAFF
TRBJ1-2,TRBD1,TRBV12-5,NA,TGTGCTAGTGGTTTGTCGGTGCTTAGCCCGAATAGGAGCCCACAGGGGCGGAGGGGCTACACCTTC,CASGLSVLSPNRSPQGRRGYTF
TRBJ2-7,TRBD1,TRBV7-9,few,TGTGCCAGCAGCTTAGGGGATCGACAGGGGCAAGTCTACGAGCAGTACTTC,CASSLGDRQGQVYEQYF
TRBJ2-7,NA,TRBV28,NA,TGTGCCAGCAGTCCCTGGAGCACCTACGAGCAGTACTTC,CASSPWSTYEQYF
TRBJ1-1,TRBD1,TRBV13,NA,TGTGCCAGCAGCTTGGGACAGGTTCGGCAAGCTTTCTTT,CASSLGQVRQAFF
TRBJ1-5,TRBD1,TRBV2,NA,TGTGCCAGCCAATTGGAACAGGGGAATCAGCCCCAGCATTTT,CASQLEQGNQPQHF
TRBJ1-4,TRBD1,TRBV29-1,NA,TGCAGCGTTGAAGGGGGGACAGGGGATACTAATGAAAAACTGTTTTTT,CSVEGGTGDTNEKLFF
TRBJ1-4,NA,TRBV5-1,NA,TGCGCCAGCAGCTTGGTAGGAGCAACTAATGAAAAACTGTTTTTT,CASSLVGATNEKLFF
TRBJ2-2,TRBD1,TRBV9,NA,TGTGCCAGCAGCGAAGACAGGGGTGGGGAGCTGTTTTTC,CASSEDRGGELFF
TRBJ1-2,TRBD1,TRBV11-2,NA,TGTGCCAGCAGCACAGGGGTGACCCGAGGCTACACCTTC,CASSTGVTRGYTF
TRBJ2-6,NA,TRBV18,NA,TGTGCCAGCTCACCTTCGGGAACTGGGGCCAACGTCCTGACTTTC,CASSPSGTGANVLTF
TRBJ1-6,TRBD1,TRBV12-5,NA,TGTGCTAGCGGGGACAGAAATTCACCCCTCCACTTT,CASGDRNSPLHF
TRBJ1-2,NA,TRBV2,NA,TGTGCCAGCAGTGAACAGGGGAGAGACTATGGCTACACCTTC,CASSEQGRDYGYTF
TRBJ2-5,TRBD1,TRBV28,NA,TGTGCCAGCAGTTTATCCGGACAGGGAGAGACCCAGTACTTC,CASSLSGQGETQYF
TRBJ1-1,NA,TRBV4-1,NA,TGCGCCAGCAGCCAATTGGGGGGGAGGAACACTGAAGCTTTCTTT,CASSQLGGRNTEAFF
TRBJ2-7,NA,TRBV7-2,NA,TGTGCCAGCAGCTTAGCCCGGGCCAGGGGCCACGAGCAGTACTTC,CASSLARARGHEQYF
TRBJ2-3,NA,TRBV7-2,NA,TGTGCCAGCAGCCTCAGCACAGATACGCAGTATTTT,CASSLSTDTQYF